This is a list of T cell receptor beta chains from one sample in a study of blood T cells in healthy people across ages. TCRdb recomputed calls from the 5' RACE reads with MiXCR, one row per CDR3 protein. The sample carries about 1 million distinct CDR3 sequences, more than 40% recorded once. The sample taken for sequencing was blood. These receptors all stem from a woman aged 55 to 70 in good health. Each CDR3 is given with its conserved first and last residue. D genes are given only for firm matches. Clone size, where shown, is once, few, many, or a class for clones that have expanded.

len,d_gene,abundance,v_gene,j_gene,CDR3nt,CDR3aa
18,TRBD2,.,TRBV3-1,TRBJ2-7,TGTGCCAGCAGCCAAGGGTGGGGGACCGGGACTAGCACCCACGAGCAGTACTTC,CASSQGWGTGTSTHEQYF
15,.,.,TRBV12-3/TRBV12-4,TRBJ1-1,TGTGCCAGCAGTTATATGATGGGGGCCAACACTGAAGCTTTCTTT,CASSYMMGANTEAFF
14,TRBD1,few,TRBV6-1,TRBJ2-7,TGTGCCAGCAGTGGGTGGGACAGCAACTACGAGCAGTACTTC,CASSGWDSNYEQYF
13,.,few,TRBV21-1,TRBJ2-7,TGTGCCAGCAGCAAAGGACAGGCCTACGAGCAGTACTTC,CASSKGQAYEQYF
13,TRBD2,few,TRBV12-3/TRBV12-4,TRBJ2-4,TGTGCCAGCACCTTGGGGGGGAAAAACATTCAGTACTTC,CASTLGGKNIQYF
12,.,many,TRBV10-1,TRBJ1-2,TGCGCCAGCAGTTCGGACAGCTATGGCTACACCTTC,CASSSDSYGYTF
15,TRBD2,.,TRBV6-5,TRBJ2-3,TGTGCCAGCAGTCCCAGCGGGACGCAAGCAGATACGCAGTATTTT,CASSPSGTQADTQYF
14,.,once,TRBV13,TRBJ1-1,TGTGCCAGCAGCTTAAAGTGGGGGGCGGCTGAAGCTTTCTTT,CASSLKWGAAEAFF
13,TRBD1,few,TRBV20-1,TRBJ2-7,TGCAGTGCTATAGGGACAGGGGGATACGAGCAGTACTTC,CSAIGTGGYEQYF
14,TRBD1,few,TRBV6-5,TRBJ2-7,TGTGCCAGCAGCCAGGGACAGGGGAGGAACGAGCAGTACTTC,CASSQGQGRNEQYF
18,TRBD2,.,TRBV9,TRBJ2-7,TGTGCCAGCAGCGTATATCCTGGGACTAGCGGGAGAGGTTACGAGCAGTACTTC,CASSVYPGTSGRGYEQYF
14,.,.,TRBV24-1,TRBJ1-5,TGTGCCACCAGTGATTTGGGGGACAATCAGCCCCAGCATTTT,CATSDLGDNQPQHF
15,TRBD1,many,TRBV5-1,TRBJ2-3,TGCGCCAGCAGCTTACAGGGGCGAAGCACAGATACGCAGTATTTT,CASSLQGRSTDTQYF
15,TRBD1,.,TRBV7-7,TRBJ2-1,TGTGCCAGCAGCTACGGGACAGGGACCTACAATGAGCAGTTCTTC,CASSYGTGTYNEQFF
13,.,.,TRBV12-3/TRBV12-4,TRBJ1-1,TGTGCCAGCCACGACGGGGTGAACACTGAAGCTTTCTTT,CASHDGVNTEAFF
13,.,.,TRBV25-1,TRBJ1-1,TGTGCCAGCAGTGTTACAGGTGCGGAGAAAGCTTTCTTT,CASSVTGAEKAFF
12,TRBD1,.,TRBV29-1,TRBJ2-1,TGCAGCACTCGGACAGGGGACAATGAGCAGTTCTTC,CSTRTGDNEQFF
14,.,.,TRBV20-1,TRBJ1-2,TGCAGTGCTAGCCCTGCGGGGCTAGGGATAGGCTACACCTTC,CSASPAGLGIGYTF
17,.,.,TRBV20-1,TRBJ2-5,TGCAGTGCTAGAGATCGAGGGCTAGCGAGCCTTAAAGAGACCCAGTACTTC,CSARDRGLASLKETQYF
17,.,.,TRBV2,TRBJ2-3,TGTGCCAGCAGCGCACGACGAGGTGTTCCAGGTACAGATACGCAGTATTTT,CASSARRGVPGTDTQYF
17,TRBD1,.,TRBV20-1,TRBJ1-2,TGCAGTGCTCCTAATCCCCCGGGGGACAGGGTTTTCTATGGCTACACCTTC,CSAPNPPGDRVFYGYTF
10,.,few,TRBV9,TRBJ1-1,TGTGCCAGCAGCGAGACTGAAGCTTTCTTT,CASSETEAFF
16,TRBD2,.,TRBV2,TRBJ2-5,TGTGCCAGCATCGGGACTAGCGGGGGAAGGACGGAGACCCAGTACTTC,CASIGTSGGRTETQYF
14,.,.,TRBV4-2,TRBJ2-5,TGTGCCAGCAGCCAAGTATCTGGGGGGGAGACCCAGTACTTC,CASSQVSGGETQYF
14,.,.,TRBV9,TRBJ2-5,TGTGCCAGCAGCGTAGCGGCGTATCAAGAGACCCAGTACTTC,CASSVAAYQETQYF
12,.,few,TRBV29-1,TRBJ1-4,TGCAGCGTTGAGGGGGCTAATGAAAAGCTGTTTTTT,CSVEGANEKLFF
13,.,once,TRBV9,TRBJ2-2,TGTGCCAGCAGCGTAGTTGGAGTAGGGGAGCTGTTTTTT,CASSVVGVGELFF
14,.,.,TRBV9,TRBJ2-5,TGTGCCAGCAGCGTAGGGGGGGCCCAAGAGACCCAGTACTTC,CASSVGGAQETQYF